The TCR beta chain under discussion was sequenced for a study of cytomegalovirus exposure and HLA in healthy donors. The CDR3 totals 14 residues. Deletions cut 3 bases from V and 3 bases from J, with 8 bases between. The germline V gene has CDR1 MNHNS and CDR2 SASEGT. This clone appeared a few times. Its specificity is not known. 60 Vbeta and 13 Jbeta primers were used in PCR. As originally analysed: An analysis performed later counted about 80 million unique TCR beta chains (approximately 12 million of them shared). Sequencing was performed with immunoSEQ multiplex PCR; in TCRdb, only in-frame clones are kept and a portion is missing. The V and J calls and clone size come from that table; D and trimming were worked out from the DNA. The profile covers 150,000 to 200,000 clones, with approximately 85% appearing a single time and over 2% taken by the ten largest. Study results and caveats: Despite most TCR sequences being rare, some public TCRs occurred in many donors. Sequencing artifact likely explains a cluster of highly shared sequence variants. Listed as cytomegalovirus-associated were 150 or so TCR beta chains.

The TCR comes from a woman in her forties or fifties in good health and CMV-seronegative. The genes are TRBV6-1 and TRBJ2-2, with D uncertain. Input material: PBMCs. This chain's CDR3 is CASSERQHTGELFF. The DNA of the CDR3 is TGTGCCAGCAGTGAGAGGCAGCACACCGGGGAGCTGTTTTTT.